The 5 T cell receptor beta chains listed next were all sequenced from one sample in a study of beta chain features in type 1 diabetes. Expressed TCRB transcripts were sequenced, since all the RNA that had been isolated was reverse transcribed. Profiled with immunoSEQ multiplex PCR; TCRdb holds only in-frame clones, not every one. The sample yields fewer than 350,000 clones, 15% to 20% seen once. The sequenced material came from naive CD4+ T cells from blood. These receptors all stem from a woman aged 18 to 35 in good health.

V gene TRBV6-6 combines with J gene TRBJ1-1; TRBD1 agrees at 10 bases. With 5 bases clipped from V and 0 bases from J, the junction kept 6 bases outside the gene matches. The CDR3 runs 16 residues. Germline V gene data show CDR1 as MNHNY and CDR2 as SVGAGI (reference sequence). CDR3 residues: CASSTTGGEMNTEAFF. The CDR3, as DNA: TGTGCCAGCAGTACGACAGGGGGCGAAATGAACACTGAAGCTTTCTTT.

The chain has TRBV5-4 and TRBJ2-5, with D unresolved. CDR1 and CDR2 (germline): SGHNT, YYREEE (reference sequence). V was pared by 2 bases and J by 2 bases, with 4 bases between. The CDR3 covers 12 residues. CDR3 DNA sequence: TGTGCCAGCAGCTTCCAGCAAGAGACCCAGTACTTC. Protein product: CASSFQQETQYF.

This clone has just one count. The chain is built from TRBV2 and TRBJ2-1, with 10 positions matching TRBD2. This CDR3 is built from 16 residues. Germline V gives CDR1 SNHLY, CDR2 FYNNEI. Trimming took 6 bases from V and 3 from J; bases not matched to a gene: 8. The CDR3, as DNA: TGTGCCAGCAGCAACCTAGCGGGGGAGAACTACAATGAGCAGTTCTTC. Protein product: CASSNLAGENYNEQFF.

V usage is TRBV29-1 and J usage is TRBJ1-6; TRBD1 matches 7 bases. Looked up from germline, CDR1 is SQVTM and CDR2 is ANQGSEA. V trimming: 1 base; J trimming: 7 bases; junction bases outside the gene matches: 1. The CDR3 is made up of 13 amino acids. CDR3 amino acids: CSVEGTGNSPLHF. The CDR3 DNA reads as TGCAGCGTTGAAGGGACAGGCAATTCACCCCTCCACTTT.

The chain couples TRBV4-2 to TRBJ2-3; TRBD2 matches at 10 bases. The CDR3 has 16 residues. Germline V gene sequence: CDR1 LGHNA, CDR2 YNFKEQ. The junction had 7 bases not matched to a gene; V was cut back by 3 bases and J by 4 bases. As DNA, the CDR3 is TGTGCCAGCAGCCACCCGAGCGGGGGGGCGCCAGATACGCAGTATTTT. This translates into CASSHPSGGAPDTQYF.